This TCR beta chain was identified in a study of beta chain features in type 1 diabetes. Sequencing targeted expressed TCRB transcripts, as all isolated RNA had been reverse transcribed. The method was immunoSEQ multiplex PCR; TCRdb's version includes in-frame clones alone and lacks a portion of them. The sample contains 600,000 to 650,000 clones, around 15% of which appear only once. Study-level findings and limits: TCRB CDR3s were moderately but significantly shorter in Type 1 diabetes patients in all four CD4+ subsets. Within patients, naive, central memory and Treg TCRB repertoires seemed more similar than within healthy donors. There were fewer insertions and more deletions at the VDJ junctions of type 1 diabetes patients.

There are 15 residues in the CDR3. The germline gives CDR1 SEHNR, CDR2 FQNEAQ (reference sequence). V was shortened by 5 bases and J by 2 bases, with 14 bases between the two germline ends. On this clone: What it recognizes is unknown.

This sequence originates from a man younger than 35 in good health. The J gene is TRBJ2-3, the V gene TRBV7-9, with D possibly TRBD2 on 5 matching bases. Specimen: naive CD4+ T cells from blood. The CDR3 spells CASSRSQTTTDTQYF. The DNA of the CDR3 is TGTGCCAGCAGCCGCTCTCAGACTACCACAGATACGCAGTATTTT.